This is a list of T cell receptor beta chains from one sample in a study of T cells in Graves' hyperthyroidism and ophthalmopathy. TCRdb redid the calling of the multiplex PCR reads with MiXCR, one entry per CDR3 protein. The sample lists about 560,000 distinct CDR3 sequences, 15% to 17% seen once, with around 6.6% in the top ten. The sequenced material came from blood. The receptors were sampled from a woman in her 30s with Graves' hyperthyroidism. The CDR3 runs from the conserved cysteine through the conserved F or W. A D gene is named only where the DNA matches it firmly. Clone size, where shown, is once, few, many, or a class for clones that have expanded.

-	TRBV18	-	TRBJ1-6	TGTGCCAGCTCACCAGTCGGATCAAGAAATTCACCCCTCCACTTT	CASSPVGSRNSPLHF
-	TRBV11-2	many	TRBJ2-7	TGTGCCAGCAGCTTAATCGTGAAGGGATCCGAGCAGTACTTC	CASSLIVKGSEQYF
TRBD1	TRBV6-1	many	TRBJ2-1	TGTGCCAGCATTCCGACAGGGGCCGGTAGGAATGAGCAGTTCTTC	CASIPTGAGRNEQFF
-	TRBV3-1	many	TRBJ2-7	TGTGCCAGCAGCCCCCGGGACCCAGCGAAGCAGTACTTC	CASSPRDPAKQYF
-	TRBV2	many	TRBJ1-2	TGTGCCAGCAGTGATGAGGGCGCGGGCTACACCTTC	CASSDEGAGYTF
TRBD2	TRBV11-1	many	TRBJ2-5	TGTGCCAGCAGCCCTAGGACTAGCGTGGAAGGGACCCAGTACTTC	CASSPRTSVEGTQYF
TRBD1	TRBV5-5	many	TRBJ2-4	TGTGCCAGCAGCCCGGTGGCTGGACAGGGGTACATTCAGTACTTC	CASSPVAGQGYIQYF
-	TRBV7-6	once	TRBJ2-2	TGTGCCAGCAGCCCCCACCGGGGAGAAACCGGGGAGCTGTTTTTT	CASSPHRGETGELFF
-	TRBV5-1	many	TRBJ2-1	TGCGCCAGCAGCTTAGGGGCGGAGAACAATGAGCAGTTCTTC	CASSLGAENNEQFF
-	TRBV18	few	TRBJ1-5	TGTGCCAGCTCACTCGACCCCGGAGGGAATCAGCCCCAGCATTTT	CASSLDPGGNQPQHF
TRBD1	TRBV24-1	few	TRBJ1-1	TGTGCCACCCGGGACAGGGGTGACACTGAAGCTTTCTTT	CATRDRGDTEAFF
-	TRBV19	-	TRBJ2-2	TGTGCCAGCAATAGCGGGAACACCGGGGAGCTGTTTTTT	CASNSGNTGELFF
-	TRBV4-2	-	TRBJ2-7	TGTGCCAGCAGCCAAGAACCAGCGGGCGGCGAGCAGTACTTC	CASSQEPAGGEQYF
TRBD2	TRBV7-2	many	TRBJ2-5	TGTGCCAGCAGCTCCAGCGGGAGCGCCGAGACCCAGTACTTC	CASSSSGSAETQYF
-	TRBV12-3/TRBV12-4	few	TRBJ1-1	TGTGCCAGCAGTTTATGGTGGGAAACTTTCTTT	CASSLWWETFF
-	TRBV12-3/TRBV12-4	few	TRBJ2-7	TGTGCCAGCAAAACAACTCCTAGTAACGAGCAGTACTTC	CASKTTPSNEQYF
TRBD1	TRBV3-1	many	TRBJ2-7	TGTGCCAGCAGCCCTACTCCAGGACAGGGCTACGAGCAGTACTTC	CASSPTPGQGYEQYF
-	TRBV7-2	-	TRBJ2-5	TGTGCCAGCAGCAAAAACAGTCTTGAGGCCCAGTACTTC	CASSKNSLEAQYF
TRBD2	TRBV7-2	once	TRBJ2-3	TGTGCCAGCAGCTTAGACCGGGACTACACAGATACGCAGTATTTT	CASSLDRDYTDTQYF
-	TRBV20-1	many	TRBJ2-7	TGCAGTGCTACGACTAGCTCCTACGAGCAGTACTTC	CSATTSSYEQYF
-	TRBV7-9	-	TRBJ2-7	TGTGCCAGCAGCCTCAGGTCCCCCGAGCAGTACTTC	CASSLRSPEQYF
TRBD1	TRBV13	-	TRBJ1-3	TGTGCCAGCACCAGATCAGGGGGCACCATCTCTGGAAACACCATATATTTT	CASTRSGGTISGNTIYF
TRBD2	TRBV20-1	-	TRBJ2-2	TGCAGTGCTAGAGTACCCACTAGCGGGAGCTTAAACACCGGGGAGCTGTTTTTT	CSARVPTSGSLNTGELFF
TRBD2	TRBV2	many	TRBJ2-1	TGTGCCAGCAGTGCACGCGGGGGAAATGAGCAGTTCTTC	CASSARGGNEQFF
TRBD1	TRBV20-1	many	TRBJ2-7	TGCAGTGCTCCCCGGACAGGGCAATACGAGCAGTACTTC	CSAPRTGQYEQYF
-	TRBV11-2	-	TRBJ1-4	TGTGCCAGCAGTTTCGTTTCGGTTTTCTCGGCTGAAAAACTGTTTTTT	CASSFVSVFSAEKLFF
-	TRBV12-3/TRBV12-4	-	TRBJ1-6	TGTGCCAGCAGATTAGAAGCCGGGGAACCCCTCCACTTT	CASRLEAGEPLHF
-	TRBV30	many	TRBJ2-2	TGTGCCTGGAGTGTCTTGGGACCGAACACCGGGGAGCTGTTTTTT	CAWSVLGPNTGELFF
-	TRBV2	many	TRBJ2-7	TGTGCCAGCGACCTAGTGGAAGGCCCCTACGAGCAGTACTTC	CASDLVEGPYEQYF
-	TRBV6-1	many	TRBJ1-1	TGTGCCAGCAGCAGGGACCACCTTAACACTGAAGCTTTCTTT	CASSRDHLNTEAFF
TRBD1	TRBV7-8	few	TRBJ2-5	TGTGCCAGCAGCGGTCAACAGGGGGCTTGGGAGACCCAGTACTTC	CASSGQQGAWETQYF
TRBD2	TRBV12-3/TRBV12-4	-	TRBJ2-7	TGTGCCAGCAGTTTACTAGCGGGGGCACACGAGCAGTACTTC	CASSLLAGAHEQYF
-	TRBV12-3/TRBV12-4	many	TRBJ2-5	TGTGCCAGCAGTTTACAGGGGAACCTTAAAGAGACCCAGTACTTC	CASSLQGNLKETQYF
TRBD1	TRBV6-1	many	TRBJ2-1	TGTGCCAGCAGTCCAAGGGGACAGGCCTGGCTTAGGGACAATGAGCAGTTCTTC	CASSPRGQAWLRDNEQFF
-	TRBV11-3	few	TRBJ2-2	TGTGCCAGCAGCTCCACCAAAGCTGAGAACACCGGGGAGCTGTTTTTT	CASSSTKAENTGELFF
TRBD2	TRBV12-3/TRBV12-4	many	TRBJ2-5	TGTGCCAGCAGTCCGCCATTAGCGGGAGGGCCGGAGACCCAGTACTTC	CASSPPLAGGPETQYF
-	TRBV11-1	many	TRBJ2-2	TGTGCCAGCAGCTTAGACCTGGACACCCCTAAGAACACCGGGGAGCTGTTTTTT	CASSLDLDTPKNTGELFF
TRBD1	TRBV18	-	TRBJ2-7	TGTGCCAGCTCACCGGTAAGACAGGGGGTCACCTACGAGCAGTACTTC	CASSPVRQGVTYEQYF
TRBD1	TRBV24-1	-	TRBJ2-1	TGTGCCACCAGTGTCTTCTCAGGGGGTGACCGGAATGAGCAGTTCTTC	CATSVFSGGDRNEQFF
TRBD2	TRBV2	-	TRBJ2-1	TGTGCCAGCTCCCCGAACTCATACAGCGGGAGGGCCAGAGGCGGTAATGAGCAGTTCTTC	CASSPNSYSGRARGGNEQFF
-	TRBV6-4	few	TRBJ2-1	TGTGCCAGCAGTGACTCTCTGGCCGCGGATGAGCAGTTCTTC	CASSDSLAADEQFF
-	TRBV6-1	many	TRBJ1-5	TGTGCCAGCAGTGAAGCGCTTCGACCTAGGAATCAGCCCCAGCATTTT	CASSEALRPRNQPQHF
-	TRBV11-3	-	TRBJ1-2	TGTGCCAGCAGCTTAGATGGTGGGGATGCCTATGGCTACACCTTC	CASSLDGGDAYGYTF
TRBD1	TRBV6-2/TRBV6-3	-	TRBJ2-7	TGTGCCAGCAGGCCCTTAACCTCGGGACAGTCCTACGAGCAGTACTTC	CASRPLTSGQSYEQYF
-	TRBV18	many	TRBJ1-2	TGTGCCAGCTCACCCGACGAGGGGGACTATGGCTACACCTTC	CASSPDEGDYGYTF